This paragraph covers one T cell receptor beta chain sequence. These data come from a study of identical twins. TCRdb re-called the 5' RACE reads through MiXCR, storing one row per CDR3 protein. Among 1,800,000 or so distinct CDR3 sequences listed, around 33% were seen once. The CDR3 extends over 15 amino acids. Trimming stripped 0 bases from V and 4 bases from J, with 10 bases between. The J gene is TRBJ2-1, the V gene TRBV12-3 or TRBV12-4; D is possibly TRBD1 or TRBD2 (5 bases each). The clonotype originates from a newborn girl in good health. Sequenced input: cord blood. CDR3 amino acids: CASSLAGDPYNEQFF. DNA of the CDR3: TGTGCCAGCAGTTTAGCCGGGGACCCTTACAATGAGCAGTTCTTC.